This T cell receptor (beta chain) was documented in a study of blood T cell repertoires in COVID-19. Study context: Acute-phase and convalescent COVID-19 samples originated in the United States, Italy and Spain. PBMCs, B-cell-depleted T cells, or T cells provided the cDNA or gDNA that made up the material.

CDR3 length: 15 residues. CDR1 is SSHAT and CDR2 is FNYEAQ in the germline V gene (reference sequence). Trimming took off 1 base at V and 5 bases at J, with 14 bases between the two ends. As handled by the study authors: Reference gene primer amplification gave nucleated cell count estimates. Some clones are missing from TCRdb's copy, which holds only in-frame ones; the method was immunoSEQ multiplex PCR. The V and J calls and clone size were taken over from that table, and D and trimming were inferred from the DNA. Of about 380,000 clones listed, roughly four fifths are singletons. The chain employs TRBV7-7 and TRBJ2-5; unclear D gene. Sequencing was performed on peripheral blood. The sequence was collected from a human donor with acute or convalescent COVID-19. The donor label of this sample is uncertain. CDR3 nucleotide sequence: TGTGCCAGCAGCTTAGTACATAGTAGTAGCGAGACCCAGTACTTC. Translation gives CASSLVHSSSETQYF.